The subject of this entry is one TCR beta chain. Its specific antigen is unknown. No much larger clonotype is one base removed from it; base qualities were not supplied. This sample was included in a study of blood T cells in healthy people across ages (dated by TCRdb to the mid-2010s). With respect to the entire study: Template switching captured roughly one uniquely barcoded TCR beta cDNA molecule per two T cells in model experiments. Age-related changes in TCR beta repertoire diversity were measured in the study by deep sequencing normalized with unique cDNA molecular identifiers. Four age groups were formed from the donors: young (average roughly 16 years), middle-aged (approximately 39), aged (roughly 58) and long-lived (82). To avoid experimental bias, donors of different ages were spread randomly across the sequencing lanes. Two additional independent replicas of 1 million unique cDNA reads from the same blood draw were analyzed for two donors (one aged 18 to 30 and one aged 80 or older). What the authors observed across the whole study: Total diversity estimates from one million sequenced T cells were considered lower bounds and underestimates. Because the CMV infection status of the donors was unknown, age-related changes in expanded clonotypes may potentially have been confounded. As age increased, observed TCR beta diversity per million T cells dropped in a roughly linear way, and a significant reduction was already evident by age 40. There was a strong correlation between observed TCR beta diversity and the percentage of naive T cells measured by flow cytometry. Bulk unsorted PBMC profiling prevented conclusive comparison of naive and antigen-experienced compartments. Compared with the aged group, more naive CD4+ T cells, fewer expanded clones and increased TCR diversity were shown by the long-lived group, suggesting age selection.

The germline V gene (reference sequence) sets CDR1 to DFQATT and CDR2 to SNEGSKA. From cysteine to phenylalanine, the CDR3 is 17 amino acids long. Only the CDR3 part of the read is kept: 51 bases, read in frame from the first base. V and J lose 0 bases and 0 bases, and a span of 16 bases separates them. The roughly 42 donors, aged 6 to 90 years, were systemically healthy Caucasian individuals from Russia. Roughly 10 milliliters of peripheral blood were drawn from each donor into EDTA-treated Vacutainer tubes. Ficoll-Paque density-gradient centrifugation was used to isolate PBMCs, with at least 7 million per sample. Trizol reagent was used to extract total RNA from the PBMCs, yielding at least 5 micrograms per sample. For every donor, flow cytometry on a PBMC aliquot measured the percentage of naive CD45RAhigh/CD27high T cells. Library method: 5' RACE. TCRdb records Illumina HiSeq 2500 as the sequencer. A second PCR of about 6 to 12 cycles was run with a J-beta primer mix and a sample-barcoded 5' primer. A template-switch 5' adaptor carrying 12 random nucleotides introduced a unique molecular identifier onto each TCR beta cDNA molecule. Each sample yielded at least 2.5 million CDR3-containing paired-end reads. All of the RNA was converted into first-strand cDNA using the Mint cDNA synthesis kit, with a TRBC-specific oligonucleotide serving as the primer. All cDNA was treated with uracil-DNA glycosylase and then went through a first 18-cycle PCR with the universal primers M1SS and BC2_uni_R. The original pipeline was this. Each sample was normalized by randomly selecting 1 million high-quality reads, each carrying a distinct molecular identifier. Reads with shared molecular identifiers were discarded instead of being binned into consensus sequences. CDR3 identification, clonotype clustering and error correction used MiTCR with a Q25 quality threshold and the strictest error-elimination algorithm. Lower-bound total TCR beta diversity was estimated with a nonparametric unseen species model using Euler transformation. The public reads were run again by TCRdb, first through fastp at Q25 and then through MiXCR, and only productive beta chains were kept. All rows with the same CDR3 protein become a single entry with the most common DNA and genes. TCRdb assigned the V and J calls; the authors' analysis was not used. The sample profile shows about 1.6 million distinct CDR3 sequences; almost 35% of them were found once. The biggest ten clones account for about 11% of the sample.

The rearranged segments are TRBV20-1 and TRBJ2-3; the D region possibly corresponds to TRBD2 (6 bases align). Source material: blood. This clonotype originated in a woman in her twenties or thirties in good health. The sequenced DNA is TGCAGTGCTAGAGATCTTAAGCGGGCATATAGCACAGATACGCAGTATTTT. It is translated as CSARDLKRAYSTDTQYF.